These T cell receptor beta chains were read from a single sample in a study of T cell responses to AZD1222 COVID-19 vaccine. Profiled with immunoSEQ multiplex PCR; TCRdb holds only in-frame clones, not every one. Of about 100,000 clones listed, about 93% are singletons. The source material was peripheral blood, sampled on day 0 of AZD1222 vaccination. Every receptor here comes from an adult in good health. CDR3s include the opening cysteine and the closing phenylalanine or tryptophan. The D gene is left open where the match is weak. A row's size may be missing; if present it is once, few, many or a size class.

D: -; V: TRBV19; size: -; J: TRBJ2-5; length: 17; CDR3: CASSHLKGVGGQETQYF; DNA: TGTGCCAGTAGCCATCTCAAGGGAGTAGGGGGTCAAGAGACCCAGTACTTC
D: -; V: TRBV18; size: -; J: TRBJ2-1; length: 15; CDR3: CASSPGRGSYNEQFF; DNA: TGTGCCAGCTCACCAGGCAGGGGCTCCTACAATGAGCAGTTCTTC
D: -; V: TRBV18; size: -; J: TRBJ1-3; length: 14; CDR3: CASSLSFRGNTIYF; DNA: TGTGCCAGCTCCCTCTCCTTCCGAGGAAACACCATATATTTT
D: -; V: TRBV19; size: -; J: TRBJ2-7; length: 12; CDR3: CASSSGSYEQYF; DNA: TGTGCCAGTAGTAGCGGCTCCTACGAGCAGTACTTC
D: -; V: TRBV30; size: once; J: TRBJ1-2; length: 13; CDR3: CAWSGRGRYGYTF; DNA: TGTGCCTGGAGCGGCAGAGGGAGGTATGGCTACACCTTC
D: TRBD2; V: TRBV7-2; size: -; J: TRBJ2-1; length: 16; CDR3: CASSLIAGGGGGEQFF; DNA: TGTGCCAGCAGCTTAATAGCGGGAGGGGGAGGCGGTGAGCAGTTCTTC
D: -; V: TRBV5-4; size: once; J: TRBJ2-1; length: 15; CDR3: CASSPPPGWDNEQFF; DNA: TGTGCCAGCAGCCCGCCTCCGGGATGGGACAATGAGCAGTTCTTC
D: TRBD1; V: TRBV5-5; size: large; J: TRBJ1-2; length: 14; CDR3: CASNLWGERGPYTF; DNA: TGTGCCAGCAACTTGTGGGGAGAGAGGGGGCCCTACACCTTC
D: -; V: TRBV5-5; size: -; J: TRBJ2-3; length: 18; CDR3: CASSTLLGTSVATDTQYF; DNA: TGTGCCAGCAGCACGCTCCTCGGGACATCCGTGGCCACAGATACGCAGTATTTT
D: TRBD2; V: TRBV25-1; size: -; J: TRBJ2-2; length: 14; CDR3: CASSGWEGTGELFF; DNA: TGTGCCAGCAGTGGATGGGAGGGCACCGGGGAGCTGTTTTTT
D: TRBD1; V: TRBV24-1; size: -; J: TRBJ2-1; length: 18; CDR3: CATSDLHGGQGVSNEQFF; DNA: TGTGCCACCAGTGATTTGCACGGGGGACAGGGAGTATCCAATGAGCAGTTCTTC
D: -; V: TRBV24-1; size: -; J: TRBJ1-4; length: 16; CDR3: CATSEPTGPSNEKLFF; DNA: TGTGCCACCAGTGAGCCAACAGGGCCGTCTAATGAAAAACTGTTTTTT
D: -; V: TRBV6-6; size: -; J: TRBJ1-2; length: 15; CDR3: CASSYHPGAPHYYTF; DNA: TGTGCCAGCAGTTACCACCCGGGGGCCCCTCACTACTACACCTTC
D: TRBD2; V: TRBV28; size: -; J: TRBJ2-7; length: 13; CDR3: CASRASGPYEQYF; DNA: TGTGCCAGCAGGGCTAGCGGACCCTACGAGCAGTACTTC
D: TRBD1; V: TRBV30; size: -; J: TRBJ2-2; length: 17; CDR3: CAWSVDTGTVNTGELFF; DNA: TGTGCCTGGAGTGTCGACACCGGGACAGTAAACACCGGGGAGCTGTTTTTT
D: -; V: TRBV5-1; size: -; J: TRBJ1-5; length: 14; CDR3: CASSPGPNNQPQHF; DNA: TGCGCCAGCAGCCCGGGACCGAACAATCAGCCCCAGCATTTT
D: -; V: TRBV5-1; size: -; J: TRBJ1-3; length: 14; CDR3: CASSYGDSGNTIYF; DNA: TGCGCCAGCAGCTACGGGGACTCTGGAAATACCATATATTTT
D: -; V: TRBV7-3; size: -; J: TRBJ2-3; length: 14; CDR3: CASKRLSGSDTQYF; DNA: TGTGCCAGCAAGAGGCTGTCGGGGTCAGATACGCAGTATTTT
D: TRBD1; V: TRBV6-5; size: -; J: TRBJ1-2; length: 13; CDR3: CASLRGHTYGYTF; DNA: TGTGCCAGCCTCAGGGGGCATACCTATGGCTACACCTTC
D: TRBD2; V: TRBV7-2; size: once; J: TRBJ2-5; length: 13; CDR3: CASSRSGTETQYF; DNA: TGTGCCAGCAGTCGTAGCGGGACTGAGACCCAGTACTTC
D: -; V: TRBV5-3; size: -; J: TRBJ1-5; length: 17; CDR3: CARSHHLRAGGNQPQHF; DNA: TGTGCCAGAAGCCACCATCTAAGGGCGGGGGGCAATCAGCCCCAGCATTTT
D: TRBD1; V: TRBV11-2; size: -; J: TRBJ1-2; length: 18; CDR3: CASSPDRDSRSLNYGYTF; DNA: TGTGCCAGCAGCCCCGACCGGGACAGCCGTTCTCTTAACTATGGCTACACCTTC
D: -; V: TRBV4-2; size: -; J: TRBJ1-1; length: 15; CDR3: CASSQAARMNTEAFF; DNA: TGTGCCAGCAGCCAAGCAGCCAGGATGAACACTGAAGCTTTCTTT
D: TRBD1; V: TRBV7-9; size: -; J: TRBJ1-1; length: 12; CDR3: CASSRDSREAFF; DNA: TGTGCCAGCAGCCGGGACAGCCGAGAAGCTTTCTTT
D: -; V: TRBV7-8; size: -; J: TRBJ2-2; length: 15; CDR3: CASSRGVGDTGELFF; DNA: TGTGCCAGCAGCCGTGGAGTGGGGGACACCGGGGAGCTGTTTTTT
D: -; V: TRBV20-1; size: -; J: TRBJ2-7; length: 14; CDR3: CSASSEGIFDEQYF; DNA: TGCAGTGCTAGTTCCGAGGGGATTTTCGACGAGCAGTACTTC
D: TRBD2; V: TRBV5-4; size: -; J: TRBJ2-1; length: 16; CDR3: CASSSRTSGSFNEQFF; DNA: TGTGCCAGCAGCTCACGGACTAGCGGGAGTTTCAATGAGCAGTTCTTC
D: -; V: TRBV18; size: -; J: TRBJ2-3; length: 13; CDR3: CASSVQGTDTQYF; DNA: TGTGCCAGCTCAGTACAGGGCACAGATACGCAGTATTTT
D: -; V: TRBV6-6; size: -; J: TRBJ2-7; length: 14; CDR3: CASSYLGPTYEQYF; DNA: TGTGCCAGCAGTTACTTAGGACCAACCTACGAGCAGTACTTC
D: -; V: TRBV30; size: -; J: TRBJ1-1; length: 13; CDR3: CAWSALTNTEAFF; DNA: TGTGCCTGGAGTGCCCTAACAAACACTGAAGCTTTCTTT
D: TRBD1; V: TRBV5-1; size: -; J: TRBJ2-1; length: 16; CDR3: CASSLLPGQGYNEQFF; DNA: TGCGCCAGCAGCCTACTCCCGGGACAGGGTTACAATGAGCAGTTCTTC
D: TRBD2; V: TRBV7-2; size: -; J: TRBJ2-3; length: 15; CDR3: CASSLGAGFTDTQYF; DNA: TGTGCCAGCAGCCTAGGAGCGGGATTCACAGATACGCAGTATTTT
D: TRBD1; V: TRBV28; size: -; J: TRBJ1-4; length: 17; CDR3: CASIKTAGGSNSEKLFF; DNA: TGTGCCAGCATTAAGACGGCAGGGGGTTCTAATTCTGAAAAACTGTTTTTT
D: -; V: TRBV18; size: -; J: TRBJ2-3; length: 14; CDR3: CASSPPEHTDTQYF; DNA: TGTGCCAGCTCACCACCGGAACACACAGATACGCAGTATTTT
D: TRBD1; V: TRBV5-6; size: -; J: TRBJ2-7; length: 14; CDR3: CASRRGQGSYEQYF; DNA: TGTGCCAGCCGCCGCGGACAGGGCTCCTACGAGCAGTACTTC
D: TRBD1; V: TRBV11-2; size: -; J: TRBJ1-2; length: 13; CDR3: CAMSGAGGNGYTF; DNA: TGTGCCATGTCAGGAGCAGGGGGCAATGGCTACACCTTC
D: -; V: TRBV12-3/TRBV12-4; size: few; J: TRBJ1-2; length: 13; CDR3: CASSLTANYGYTF; DNA: TGTGCCAGCAGTTTAACAGCTAACTATGGCTACACCTTC
D: -; V: TRBV25-1; size: -; J: TRBJ2-1; length: 14; CDR3: CASSEFTENNEQFF; DNA: TGTGCCAGCAGTGAATTTACAGAAAACAATGAGCAGTTCTTC
D: -; V: TRBV7-3; size: -; J: TRBJ2-1; length: 11; CDR3: CASSLGNEQFF; DNA: TGTGCCAGCAGCTTAGGGAATGAGCAGTTCTTC
D: -; V: TRBV5-1; size: -; J: TRBJ2-7; length: 13; CDR3: CASSLGHSYEQYF; DNA: TGCGCCAGCAGCTTGGGACACTCCTACGAGCAGTACTTC
D: -; V: TRBV4-3; size: -; J: TRBJ1-2; length: 15; CDR3: CASSQEWGAGDGYTF; DNA: TGCGCCAGCAGCCAAGAATGGGGGGCTGGTGATGGCTACACCTTC
D: -; V: TRBV5-6; size: -; J: TRBJ2-4; length: 13; CDR3: CASQALDKNIQYF; DNA: TGTGCCAGCCAGGCCTTAGACAAAAACATTCAGTACTTC
D: -; V: TRBV13; size: -; J: TRBJ1-4; length: 13; CDR3: CASRRRFAEKLFF; DNA: TGTGCCAGCAGACGCCGTTTCGCTGAAAAACTGTTTTTT
D: TRBD2; V: TRBV28; size: once; J: TRBJ2-1; length: 16; CDR3: CASRTGTSITYNEQFF; DNA: TGTGCCAGCAGGACCGGGACTAGCATAACCTACAATGAGCAGTTCTTC
D: -; V: TRBV9; size: once; J: TRBJ2-1; length: 13; CDR3: CASSVATGDEQFF; DNA: TGTGCCAGCAGCGTAGCGACAGGCGATGAGCAGTTCTTC